The 27 T cell receptor beta chains presented below share a single source sample, sequenced in a study of glioma-infiltrating T cells. Using RNA template, CDR3s of TCR alpha and beta were amplified with iRepertoire arm-PCR. TCRdb redid the calling of the multiplex PCR reads with MiXCR, one entry per CDR3 protein. The table shows more than 950 distinct CDR3 sequences, with 57% occurring only once. Sequenced material: glioma tissue, nonneoplastic brain tissue, or PBMCs (not recorded which). The source is a human donor with low-grade glioma or glioblastoma, undergoing nonglioma brain surgery, or in good health (not recorded which).

This clonotype qualifies as hyperexpanded (1% or more). The rearrangement joins TRBV27 to TRBJ2-3; TRBD2 agrees at 7 bases. The CDR3 length is 14 residues. Germline lookup yields CDR1 MNHEY and CDR2 SMNVEV (reference sequence). Trimming cost V 8 bases and J 0 bases; bases outside gene matches: 5. For the CDR3, the DNA is TGTGCCAGCTGGAGTAGCGGGAGCACAGATACGCAGTATTTT. Protein: CASWSSGSTDTQYF.

The chain recombines TRBV7-2 with TRBJ2-3, with D possibly called TRBD1 or TRBD2 (5 bases each). V dropped 2 bases and J dropped 6 bases, with 18 bases sitting between them. Per the germline V gene, CDR1 is SGHTA and CDR2 is FQGNSA. This CDR3 comprises 16 residues. In DNA form, the CDR3 reads TGTGCCAGCAGCTTATTAGGGGTTGAGGGCGCGGATACGCAGTATTTT. This codes for CASSLLGVEGADTQYF.

This clonotype rates as medium-sized. The CDR3 sequence is CSVVMAAQGGTEAFF. The CDR3 nucleotides are TGCAGCGTTGTGATGGCGGCGCAGGGTGGAACTGAAGCTTTCTTT. The chain recombines TRBV29-1 with TRBJ1-1; tentative D call: TRBD1 (5 bases). V lost 4 bases and J 5 bases, leaving 20 bases between the germline ends. The CDR3 is made up of 15 amino acids. Germline loops: CDR1 SQVTM, CDR2 ANQGSEA. Full variable domain (remainder filled in from reference TRBV29-1 and TRBJ1-1): SAVISQKPSRDICQRGTSLTIQCQVDSQVTMMFWYRQQPGQSLTLIATANQGSEATYESGFVIDKFPISRPNLTFSTLTVSNMSPEDSSIYLCSVVMAAQGGTEAFFGQGTRLTVV.

This clonotype rates as hyperexpanded (1% or more). V is TRBV25-1 and J is TRBJ1-1, with D tentatively TRBD1 (6 bases). CDR3 length: 14 amino acids. Trimming took off 3 bases at V and 3 bases at J, with 11 bases between the two ends. Germline assignment: CDR1 MGHDK and CDR2 SYGVNS. The CDR3, as DNA: TGTGCCAGCAGTGAGGCTCAGGGGTACACTGAAGCTTTCTTT. Protein product: CASSEAQGYTEAFF.

The chain joins TRBV6-2 or TRBV6-3 to TRBJ2-3; tentatively, D is TRBD1 (5 bases). The CDR3 sequence is 15 residues long. CDR1 and CDR2 from the germline V gene are MNHEY and SVGEGT. Trimming pared 2 bases from V and 1 base from J, leaving 10 bases between. The CDR3 bases are TGTGCCAGCAGTTACCAGGACATGCGCACAGATACGCAGTATTTT. Translation: CASSYQDMRTDTQYF.

A note on this clonotype: The CDR3 end shows no conserved phenylalanine or tryptophan, and so a read error is likely. The rearrangement links TRBV27 to TRBJ1-1; D is uncertain. The germline CDR1 and CDR2 sequences are MNHEY and SMNVEV (reference sequence). This CDR3 region has 13 residues. Trimming pared 5 bases from V and 4 bases from J, leaving 11 bases between. The CDR3 sequence: CASSTGQSTEAFP. The CDR3 nucleotides read TGTGCCAGCAGTACCGGCCAGAGCACTGAAGCTTTCCCT.

By frequency in the sample, this clonotype is large. This rearrangement joins TRBV25-1 to TRBJ2-5; TRBD2 aligns across 11 bases. The CDR3 contains 16 residues. CDR1 and CDR2 (germline): MGHDK, SYGVNS. Germline trimming cut 7 bases from V and 2 bases from J; bases unmatched to any gene: 9. The CDR3 region is CASTLSGTSGQETQYF. CDR3 DNA: TGTGCCAGCACTTTATCTGGGACTAGCGGACAAGAGACCCAGTACTTC. The full variable domain, its missing parts supplied by reference TRBV25-1 and TRBJ2-5, is EADIYQTPRYLVIGTGKKITLECSQTMGHDKMYWYQQDPGMELHLIHYSYGVNSTEKGDLSSESTVSRIRTEHFPLTLESARPSHTSQYLCASTLSGTSGQETQYFGPGTRLLVL.

In its sample, this clonotype ranks as medium-sized. The J gene is TRBJ2-4, the V gene TRBV29-1, with 7 bases that match TRBD2. Trimming took 1 base from V and 13 from J; bases not matched to a gene: 4. There are 11 residues in the CDR3. CDR1 SQVTM and CDR2 ANQGSEA come from the germline V gene. CDR3 nucleotide sequence: TGCAGCGTTGAAGGGGGGGGGGTCCAGTACTTC. Amino acid sequence: CSVEGGGVQYF.

The rearrangement links TRBV11-2 to TRBJ2-5; 7 bases match TRBD2. CDR1 is SGHAT, CDR2 FQNNGV, per germline. This CDR3 is 14 amino acids long. The J segment lost 2 bases and the V segment lost 3 bases, leaving 3 bases of the junction unmatched. CDR3 in amino acids: CASSFWGGQETQYF. The DNA for the CDR3 is TGTGCCAGCAGCTTTTGGGGGGGGCAAGAGACCCAGTACTTC.

CDR3 residues: CASRSLMGSSGNTIYF. The CDR3 region has the DNA TGTGCCAGCAGATCTCTCATGGGGAGCTCTGGAAACACCATATATTTT. The chain is built from TRBV6-1 and TRBJ1-3; D is undetermined. The germline V gene has CDR1 MNHNS and CDR2 SASEGT. The CDR3 spans 16 residues. The germline V and J ends were trimmed by 6 bases and 0 bases, with 15 bases remaining between them.

The chain uses TRBV12-3 or TRBV12-4 and TRBJ1-1; the D gene is possibly TRBD1 (5 bases). This CDR3 region has 15 residues. V dropped 6 bases and J dropped 5 bases, with 19 bases sitting between them. Written as DNA, the CDR3 is TGTGCCAGCAGCCCTGGGGGGGGGGGGAGGACTGAAGCTTTCTTT. Amino acids: CASSPGGGGRTEAFF.

Comments on this clonotype: It is unclear where the CDR3 begins or ends on the DNA, so no DNA is shown, and the CDR3 is as TCRdb lists it. The chain recombines TRBV6-2 or TRBV6-3 with TRBJ2-7; no DNA check was done on the table's D call, TRBD2. Germline V gene data show CDR1 as MNHEY and CDR2 as SVGEGT. The CDR3 length is 22 residues, termini included. CDR3 protein: CASSFYICSARGRDFALGEQYV.

This clonotype was detected once. Sequence at one end of the junction differs from germline and may be a read error. This chain links TRBV5-5 with TRBJ1-1; a possible D gene is TRBD1 (5 bases). Germline CDR1 is SGHKS and CDR2 is YYEKEE (reference sequence). The CDR3 is made up of 16 amino acids. The CDR3 DNA reads TGTGCCAGCCGCTTGGTCGGAGGGGATCCCGTCACTGAAGCTTTCTTT. Translating gives CASRLVGGDPVTEAFF. The variable domain in full, with the rest retrieved from reference TRBV5-5 and TRBJ1-1, is DAGVTQSPTHLIKTRGQQVTLRCSPISGHKSVSWYQQVLGQGPQFIFQYYEKEERGRGNFPDRFSARQFPNYSSELNVNALLLGDSALYLCASRLVGGDPVTEAFFGQGTRLTVV.

This clonotype came up once. The chain employs TRBV20-1 and TRBJ2-1, with 13 bases fitting TRBD2. The CDR3 covers 18 residues. CDR1 and CDR2 (germline): DFQATT, SNEGSKA (reference sequence). The trim removed 7 bases at V and 5 bases at J, leaving 17 bases unmatched. The CDR3 protein is CSERDNTSGGARHNEQFF. DNA of the CDR3: TGCAGTGAGAGAGATAACACTAGCGGGGGGGCCCGACACAATGAGCAGTTCTTC.

In its sample, this clonotype is large (0.1 to 1%). The chain combines TRBV4-2 with TRBJ2-1, with 8 bases identical to TRBD2. Losses at the gene ends were 0 bases for V and 4 bases for J; bases not matched to a gene: 8. The CDR3 length is 17 residues. Germline CDR1 and CDR2: LGHNA and YNFKEQ. The CDR3 nucleotides read TGTGCCAGCAGCCAAGACGCCGGGAGGGACTTTTACAATGAGCAGTTCTTC. Its protein product is CASSQDAGRDFYNEQFF.

By share, this clonotype counts as hyperexpanded. The V call is TRBV4-1, the J call TRBJ2-7; no firm D call. Germline-derived CDR1 and CDR2 are MGHRA and YSYEKL. This CDR3 is 14 amino acids long. V lost 2 bases and J 7 bases, leaving 15 bases between the germline ends. This CDR3 reads CASSQPGFLGEQYF. The DNA of the CDR3 is TGCGCCAGCAGCCAACCGGGCTTCCTCGGGGAGCAGTACTTC.

By share, this clonotype counts as medium-sized. The V gene is TRBV19, the J gene TRBJ1-5; TRBD1 might be the D (5 bases). This CDR3 has 14 amino acids. V lost 3 bases, J lost 6 bases, and 12 bases lay in between. CDR1 LNHDA and CDR2 SQIVND come from the germline V gene (reference sequence). The CDR3 loop reads CASSITRAGQPQHF. Here the CDR3 DNA reads TGTGCCAGTAGTATTACCAGGGCGGGTCAGCCCCAGCATTTT.

Concerning this clonotype: One end of the junction does not line up with germline, which may come from a read error. DNA of the CDR3: TGTGCCAGCCGTTTGGCAGATACGCAGTACTTC. This sequence encodes CASRLADTQYF. This sequence joins TRBV28 and TRBJ2-7; no firm D call. CDR3 size: 11 residues. The V gene's germline CDR1 is MDHEN and CDR2 SYDVKM.

The CDR3 sequence is CATSGMAATDTQYF. The CDR3, as DNA: TGTGCCACCTCCGGCATGGCGGCCACAGATACGCAGTATTTT. The rearrangement uses TRBV15 and TRBJ2-3, with D hard to call. The V end was cut by 8 bases, the J end by 2 bases, with 14 bases between. This CDR3 is built from 14 residues. The germline V gene encodes CDR1 LNHNV and CDR2 YYDKDF (reference sequence).

Details on this clonotype: One junction end disagrees with the germline gene, perhaps due to a read error. For the CDR3, the DNA is TGTGCCAGCAGCACTCACAGGGGGGGCTATAATTCGCCCCTCTACTTT. This translates into CASSTHRGGYNSPLYF. The chain couples TRBV7-4 to TRBJ1-6; TRBD1 matches at 8 bases. Germline CDR1 is SGHVT and CDR2 is SQSDAQ. This CDR3 has 16 amino acids.

Notes on this clonotype: The CDR3 does not end in the conserved phenylalanine or tryptophan, so this is likely a read error. The rearrangement links TRBV7-6 to TRBJ2-1; perhaps D is TRBD1 or TRBD2 (5 bases each). The CDR3 length is 15 residues. V shed 3 bases and J shed 8 bases, with 17 bases lying between them. Per germline, CDR1 SGHVS and CDR2 FNYEAQ. CDR3 sequence reads: CASSLGTSGGHEQFV. The CDR3, as DNA: TGTGCCAGCAGCTTGGGGACCTCCGGTGGCCATGAGCAGTTCGTC.

Relative to its sample, this clonotype is medium-sized. This sequence joins TRBV3-1 and TRBJ1-1; D is undetermined. The CDR3 covers 13 residues. Germline values: CDR1 LGHDT, CDR2 YNNKEL (reference sequence). Trimming left V 1 base short and J 7 bases short, with 10 bases between. The CDR3 DNA follows: TGTGCCAGCAGCCAAGCGGTAGGGCTTGAAGCTTTCTTT. Translation: CASSQAVGLEAFF. Drawing the rest from reference TRBV3-1 and TRBJ1-1, the complete variable domain is DTAVSQTPKYLVTQMGNDKSIKCEQNLGHDTMYWYKQDSKKFLKIMFSYNNKELIINETVPNRFSPKSPDKAHLNLHINSLELGDSAVYFCASSQAVGLEAFFGQGTRLTVV.

This clonotype was seen many times. This may come from a read error, since a much larger clone is one base off. The CDR3 region is CASSMDYDSTEAFF. In DNA form, the CDR3 reads TGTGCCAGTAGTATGGACTATGACAGCACTGAAGCTTTCTTT. This chain links TRBV19 with TRBJ1-1; tentatively, D is TRBD1 (5 bases). Germline V gene sequence: CDR1 LNHDA, CDR2 SQIVND (reference sequence). Trimming cost V 3 bases and J 4 bases, with 12 bases left between them. There are 14 residues in the CDR3.

This clonotype is medium-sized in the sample. J is TRBJ1-3 and V is TRBV19; a weak D match, TRBD1 (6 bases). CDR3 size: 14 residues. CDR1 is LNHDA, CDR2 SQIVND, per germline (reference sequence). The V end lost 3 bases, the J end lost 6 bases, and 12 bases lay between the germline ends. CDR3 nucleotides: TGTGCCAGTAGTATTGGACAGTCAGCAAACACCATATATTTT. This sequence encodes CASSIGQSANTIYF.

This clonotype was found once. The rearrangement uses TRBV11-2 and TRBJ2-1, with D tentatively TRBD2 (7 bases). V was pared by 3 bases and J by 2 bases, with 14 bases between. Germline V gene sequence: CDR1 SGHAT, CDR2 FQNNGV. CDR3 length equals 16 residues. The CDR3 DNA follows: TGTGCCAGCAGCTTTTGGGGGGGGGCCACCTACAATGAGCAGTTCTTC. Protein product: CASSFWGGATYNEQFF.

In this sample, this clonotype is large. V and J are TRBV20-1 and TRBJ2-3; no firm D call. V was pared by 3 bases and J by 5 bases, with 6 bases between. The CDR3 totals 11 residues. The V gene's germline CDR1 is DFQATT and CDR2 SNEGSKA (reference sequence). The CDR3 DNA is TGCAGTGCTAGTGATCGAGATACGCAGTATTTT. This codes for CSASDRDTQYF.

This clonotype rates as large. The chain combines TRBV6-1 with TRBJ1-2; 7 bases are a match to TRBD1. Germline CDR1 is MNHNS and CDR2 is SASEGT. V lost 6 bases to trimming and J lost 5 bases; unmatched junction nucleotides: 9. The CDR3 is 14 residues long. The CDR3 DNA is TGTGCCAGCAGCCCCAGGGGGTTGCGGTATGGCTACACCTTC. Protein: CASSPRGLRYGYTF.